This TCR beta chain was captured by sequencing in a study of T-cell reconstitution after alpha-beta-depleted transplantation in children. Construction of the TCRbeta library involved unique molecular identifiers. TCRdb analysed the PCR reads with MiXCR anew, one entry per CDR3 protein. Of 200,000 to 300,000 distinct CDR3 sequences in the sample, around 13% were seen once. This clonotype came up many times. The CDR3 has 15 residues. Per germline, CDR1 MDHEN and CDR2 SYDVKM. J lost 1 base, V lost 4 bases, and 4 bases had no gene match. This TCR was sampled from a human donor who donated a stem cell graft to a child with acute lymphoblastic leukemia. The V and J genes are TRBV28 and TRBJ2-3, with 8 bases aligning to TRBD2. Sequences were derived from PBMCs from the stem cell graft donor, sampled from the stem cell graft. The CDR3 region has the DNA TGTGCCAGCAGTTCCGGGACTAGTGGCACAGATACGCAGTATTTT. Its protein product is CASSSGTSGTDTQYF.